A selection of T cell receptor beta chains follows, all from one sample in a study of shared clonotypes between healthy human individuals. Here immunoSEQ multiplex PCR was the method, and the copy in TCRdb shows in-frame clones only, minus some. The sample yields some 2.4 million clones, over 85% seen once. The sample consisted of naive CD4+ T cells from PBMCs. The source is a man aged 18 to 35 in good health. Some clones in this sample may be carry-over from other donors' samples. Both conserved end residues are part of each CDR3. Each record gives: V gene, D gene, clone size, J gene, CDR3 DNA, CDR3 protein. D genes are given only for firm matches. Clone sizes are given selectively: once, few, many, or a class where the clone is expanded.

v_gene: TRBV28; d_gene: TRBD1; abundance: few; j_gene: TRBJ1-5; CDR3nt: TGTGCCAGCAGTCCCTTAGGACAGGGAGGGACTCAGCCCCAGCATTTT; CDR3aa: CASSPLGQGGTQPQHF
v_gene: TRBV19; d_gene: -; abundance: -; j_gene: TRBJ1-1; CDR3nt: TGTGCCAGTAGTATGCGGTTGGGGGTCGGAATGAACACTGAAGCTTTCTTT; CDR3aa: CASSMRLGVGMNTEAFF
v_gene: TRBV28; d_gene: TRBD1; abundance: -; j_gene: TRBJ1-2; CDR3nt: TGTGCCAGCAGTTTCAGGGGGACAGGGACCTTCGGCTACACCTTC; CDR3aa: CASSFRGTGTFGYTF
v_gene: TRBV9; d_gene: -; abundance: -; j_gene: TRBJ1-1; CDR3nt: TGTGCCAGCAGCGGACTGGGGGGCCCTGAAGCTTTCTTT; CDR3aa: CASSGLGGPEAFF
v_gene: TRBV5-1; d_gene: TRBD2; abundance: -; j_gene: TRBJ2-7; CDR3nt: TGCGCCAGCAGCAGACTAGCGGGAGTGAATTACGAGCAGTACTTC; CDR3aa: CASSRLAGVNYEQYF
v_gene: TRBV6-1; d_gene: -; abundance: once; j_gene: TRBJ1-1; CDR3nt: TGTGCCAGCAGTGTTTCGGTAACGAACACTGAAGCTTTCTTT; CDR3aa: CASSVSVTNTEAFF
v_gene: TRBV6-5; d_gene: TRBD2; abundance: -; j_gene: TRBJ2-7; CDR3nt: TGTGCCAGCAGCCCGACAGCGGGACTCTACGAGCAGTACTTC; CDR3aa: CASSPTAGLYEQYF
v_gene: TRBV5-1; d_gene: TRBD1; abundance: -; j_gene: TRBJ1-4; CDR3nt: TGCGCCAGCAGCGCCGACAGGGGGCGAACTAATGAAAAACTGTTTTTT; CDR3aa: CASSADRGRTNEKLFF
v_gene: TRBV5-4; d_gene: -; abundance: -; j_gene: TRBJ2-3; CDR3nt: TGTGCCAGCAGCTTGCGACTTAGCACAGATACGCAGTATTTT; CDR3aa: CASSLRLSTDTQYF
v_gene: TRBV19; d_gene: TRBD2; abundance: once; j_gene: TRBJ2-3; CDR3nt: TGTGCCAGTAGTATCGGACTAGCGGTTAGCACAGATACGCAGTATTTT; CDR3aa: CASSIGLAVSTDTQYF
v_gene: TRBV2; d_gene: -; abundance: -; j_gene: TRBJ2-3; CDR3nt: TGTGCCAGCAGTGAACAGGCAGATACGCAGTATTTT; CDR3aa: CASSEQADTQYF
v_gene: TRBV6-6; d_gene: TRBD1; abundance: -; j_gene: TRBJ1-4; CDR3nt: TGTGCCAGCAGTTACTCCGGACAGGGTGGCGAAAAACTGTTTTTT; CDR3aa: CASSYSGQGGEKLFF
v_gene: TRBV6-5; d_gene: -; abundance: -; j_gene: TRBJ1-4; CDR3nt: TGTGCCAGCAGTTACTCGGTAGGGGTGCATGAAAAACTGTTTTTT; CDR3aa: CASSYSVGVHEKLFF
v_gene: TRBV7-2; d_gene: -; abundance: -; j_gene: TRBJ2-2; CDR3nt: TGTGCCAGCAGCCTGGGGGGAGGCACCGGGGAGCTGTTTTTT; CDR3aa: CASSLGGGTGELFF
v_gene: TRBV7-3; d_gene: TRBD2; abundance: -; j_gene: TRBJ2-1; CDR3nt: TGTGCCAGCAGCCCCAGCTGGACTAGCGGGAGACTGGACAATGAGCAGTTCTTC; CDR3aa: CASSPSWTSGRLDNEQFF
v_gene: TRBV28; d_gene: -; abundance: once; j_gene: TRBJ1-5; CDR3nt: TGTGCCAGCAGGAGAAATGGGGGGGCGCGGCAGCCCCAGCATTTT; CDR3aa: CASRRNGGARQPQHF
v_gene: TRBV5-4; d_gene: -; abundance: -; j_gene: TRBJ1-2; CDR3nt: TGTGCCAGCAGCTTGGGGGGGACGGATGGCTACACCTTC; CDR3aa: CASSLGGTDGYTF
v_gene: TRBV18; d_gene: -; abundance: -; j_gene: TRBJ2-4; CDR3nt: TGTGCCAGCTCACTGACGGAGAAAAACATTCAGTACTTC; CDR3aa: CASSLTEKNIQYF
v_gene: TRBV19; d_gene: TRBD1; abundance: -; j_gene: TRBJ1-2; CDR3nt: TGTGCCAGTAGTATCCCGGGACAGGGGCATGGCTACACCTTC; CDR3aa: CASSIPGQGHGYTF
v_gene: TRBV25-1; d_gene: -; abundance: -; j_gene: TRBJ2-3; CDR3nt: TGTGCCAGCAGTGATGTTGGGTCAGCAGATACGCAGTATTTT; CDR3aa: CASSDVGSADTQYF
v_gene: TRBV7-9; d_gene: -; abundance: -; j_gene: TRBJ1-5; CDR3nt: TGTGCCAGCAGCTCGACAGGTTATCAGCCCCAGCATTTT; CDR3aa: CASSSTGYQPQHF
v_gene: TRBV11-2; d_gene: -; abundance: -; j_gene: TRBJ2-7; CDR3nt: TGTGCCAGCAGCCCGCCGGGACGTTGGGGCAGCGAGCAGTACTTC; CDR3aa: CASSPPGRWGSEQYF
v_gene: TRBV6-5; d_gene: TRBD2; abundance: -; j_gene: TRBJ2-1; CDR3nt: TGTGCCAGCAGTTCCGGGGGACTAGCGGGACAAGGAGAGCAGTTCTTC; CDR3aa: CASSSGGLAGQGEQFF
v_gene: TRBV4-2; d_gene: -; abundance: -; j_gene: TRBJ2-2; CDR3nt: TGTGCCAGCAGCCTTCTAGACCGTGACACCGGGGAGCTGTTTTTT; CDR3aa: CASSLLDRDTGELFF
v_gene: TRBV5-4; d_gene: TRBD1; abundance: -; j_gene: TRBJ1-1; CDR3nt: TGTGCCACCAAGAAATTACAGGGGGCGCCTACTGAAGCTTTCTTT; CDR3aa: CATKKLQGAPTEAFF
v_gene: TRBV11-2; d_gene: -; abundance: -; j_gene: TRBJ2-7; CDR3nt: TGTGCCAGCAGTAGCTTAGGGGGGGCCTACGAGCAGTACTTC; CDR3aa: CASSSLGGAYEQYF
v_gene: TRBV5-1; d_gene: -; abundance: once; j_gene: TRBJ2-5; CDR3nt: TGCGCCAGCGGCCGGGAACCTCAAGAGACCCAGTACTTC; CDR3aa: CASGREPQETQYF
v_gene: TRBV28; d_gene: TRBD2; abundance: -; j_gene: TRBJ2-5; CDR3nt: TGTGCCAGCACTAGCGGGTCAAGAGGGACCCAGTACTTC; CDR3aa: CASTSGSRGTQYF
v_gene: TRBV5-4; d_gene: -; abundance: -; j_gene: TRBJ1-1; CDR3nt: TGTGCCAGCAGCATCGGGACATCGCTTGAAGCTTTCTTT; CDR3aa: CASSIGTSLEAFF
v_gene: TRBV2; d_gene: -; abundance: few; j_gene: TRBJ1-5; CDR3nt: TGTGCCAGCAGGGGATTTGGCAATCAGCCCCAGCATTTT; CDR3aa: CASRGFGNQPQHF
v_gene: TRBV7-9; d_gene: -; abundance: -; j_gene: TRBJ1-1; CDR3nt: TGTGCCAGCAGCTTAGGTAGGACCCCGTGGGCTGAAGCTTTCTTT; CDR3aa: CASSLGRTPWAEAFF
v_gene: TRBV18; d_gene: -; abundance: once; j_gene: TRBJ1-2; CDR3nt: TGTGCCAGCTCACCCGACAAGAACTATGGCTACACCTTC; CDR3aa: CASSPDKNYGYTF
v_gene: TRBV5-1; d_gene: -; abundance: -; j_gene: TRBJ2-3; CDR3nt: TGCGCCAGCAGCTTGGGGACTGCAACTAGCACAGATACGCAGTATTTT; CDR3aa: CASSLGTATSTDTQYF
v_gene: TRBV7-9; d_gene: TRBD1; abundance: -; j_gene: TRBJ1-4; CDR3nt: TGTGCCAGCACCCAGGGCGTTGGGACAGGCTTTAATGAAAAACTGTTTTTT; CDR3aa: CASTQGVGTGFNEKLFF
v_gene: TRBV6-5; d_gene: -; abundance: -; j_gene: TRBJ2-1; CDR3nt: TGTGCCAGCAGTTACTCCAGGTACAATGAGCAGTTCTTC; CDR3aa: CASSYSRYNEQFF
v_gene: TRBV6-1; d_gene: -; abundance: -; j_gene: TRBJ2-7; CDR3nt: TGTGCCAGCAGTGAAACTGATCAGGCCCACTACGAGCAGTACTTC; CDR3aa: CASSETDQAHYEQYF
v_gene: TRBV14; d_gene: TRBD1; abundance: few; j_gene: TRBJ1-1; CDR3nt: TGTGCCAGCAGCCACGACAGGGGAGGAACTGAAGCTTTCTTT; CDR3aa: CASSHDRGGTEAFF
v_gene: TRBV28; d_gene: -; abundance: -; j_gene: TRBJ1-3; CDR3nt: TGTGCCAGCAGTTCCCTCGGGACAGGAAACACCATATATTTT; CDR3aa: CASSSLGTGNTIYF
v_gene: TRBV20-1; d_gene: -; abundance: few; j_gene: TRBJ2-1; CDR3nt: TGCAGTGCCAAGAGCAATGAGCAGTTCTTC; CDR3aa: CSAKSNEQFF
v_gene: TRBV28; d_gene: -; abundance: -; j_gene: TRBJ2-6; CDR3nt: TGTGCCAGCAGTTCCGGCTCCCTGGGGGGGGCCAACGTCCTGACTTTC; CDR3aa: CASSSGSLGGANVLTF
v_gene: TRBV5-1; d_gene: TRBD1; abundance: -; j_gene: TRBJ2-5; CDR3nt: TGCGCCAGCAGCCAACTGGGACAGGGAGTAGTGGAGACCCAGTACTTC; CDR3aa: CASSQLGQGVVETQYF
v_gene: TRBV11-3; d_gene: TRBD2; abundance: -; j_gene: TRBJ2-1; CDR3nt: TGTGCCAGCGCAAAAGGACTAGCATCCTATGAGCAGTTCTTC; CDR3aa: CASAKGLASYEQFF